The 10 T cell receptor beta chains below come from one sample, sequenced in a study of T cells expressing NK-cell markers (dated by TCRdb to 2020 to 2021). Library generation was performed with 5' RACE. Sequencing was performed on an Illumina HiSeq 2000. Reads reprocessed by TCRdb are summarized as one entry per CDR3 protein sequence, and DNA is absent. For this sample, the table gives 500,000 or so distinct CDR3 sequences. The ten most abundant clones make up less than 4.5% of the sample. Sequences were obtained from blood T cells: a sorted CD56 or NKG2C T cell subset, CD4+ or CD8+ T cells, or bulk PBMC T cells (not recorded which). These receptors came from a man between 18 and 29 years old in good health. Donor details come from another sample of the same person, matched by shared clones.

The gene calls are TRBV27 and TRBJ2-1; TCRdb selects TRBD2, and the lack of DNA leaves this call unchecked. There are 15 residues in the CDR3. CDR1 MNHEY and CDR2 SMNVEV come from the germline V gene (reference sequence). CDR3 loop: CASSSSLAGGNEQFF.

V gene TRBV10-3 combines with J gene TRBJ2-7. CDR1 and CDR2 (germline): ENHRY, SYGVKD. This CDR3 comprises 14 residues. The chain's CDR3 is CAISEADIQYEQYF.

CDR3 amino acids: CATKVGRDTQYF. V is TRBV15 and J is TRBJ2-3. Germline CDR1 and CDR2: LNHNV and YYDKDF (reference sequence). The CDR3 length is 12 residues.

The V and J genes are TRBV20-1 and TRBJ2-3. This CDR3 contains 14 residues. Per the germline V gene, CDR1 is DFQATT and CDR2 is SNEGSKA (reference sequence). Here the CDR3 reads CSARDLGSTDTQYF.

The chain recombines TRBV20-1 with TRBJ2-2; TCRdb indicates TRBD1, and absent DNA this call remains unverified. The germline gives CDR1 DFQATT, CDR2 SNEGSKA (reference sequence). This CDR3 has 12 amino acids. This CDR3 is CSAPSGGGELFF.

The CDR3 is CASSSRDRGYTDTQYF. This sequence joins TRBV7-2 and TRBJ2-3; TCRdb selects TRBD1, and the lack of DNA leaves this call unchecked. Germline values: CDR1 SGHTA, CDR2 FQGNSA. CDR3 length: 16 amino acids. Together with reference TRBV7-2 and TRBJ2-3, the CDR3 gives the full variable domain: GAGVSQSPSNKVTEKGKDVELRCDPISGHTALYWYRQSLGQGLEFLIYFQGNSAPDKSGLPSDRFSAERTGGSVSTLTIQRTQQEDSAVYLCASSSRDRGYTDTQYFGPGTRLTVL.

The rearrangement uses TRBV27 and TRBJ2-3; the D call from TCRdb, TRBD1, cannot be confirmed without DNA. This CDR3 has 14 amino acids. Germline V lookup: CDR1 MNHEY, CDR2 SMNVEV (reference sequence). CDR3 loop: CASSYSTGGEWQYF.

This chain links TRBV7-2 with TRBJ2-1. The CDR3 extends over 13 amino acids. CDR1 is SGHTA, CDR2 FQGNSA, per germline. The CDR3 reads CAVATGPYNEQFF.

The V gene is TRBV12-3 or TRBV12-4, the J gene TRBJ2-6. This CDR3 region has 14 residues. CDR3 loop: CASSLGLGANVLTF.

The chain is built from TRBV29-1 and TRBJ2-7; the D call of TRBD2 rests on TCRdb alone, since no DNA is present to check it. CDR1 SQVTM and CDR2 ANQGSEA come from the germline V gene. The CDR3 spans 13 residues. This chain's CDR3 is CSAGSSNHYEQYF.